Listed below are T cell receptor beta chains from one sample, sequenced in a study of control samples from healthy donors and cancer patients. TCRdb's copy holds only in-frame clones and misses some; the assay was immunoSEQ multiplex PCR. The sample includes around 200,000 clones, just under 95% of them seen just once. The sequencing sample was made of blood. The receptor set was obtained from a man in his fifties in good health. Each CDR3 is given without its conserved first and last residue. Where a row states a size, it is once, few, many or the class of an expanded clone; other rows omit it.

j_gene,v_gene,abundance,CDR3aa
TRBJ1-1,TRBV7-9,NA,ASSLEENTEAF
TRBJ2-2,TRBV5-1,NA,ASYDRGNTGELF
TRBJ2-1,TRBV2,NA,ASSLLSSRVNEQF
TRBJ2-6,TRBV10-3,NA,AISEGGAGANVLT
TRBJ1-1,TRBV5-1,NA,ASSSAGVNTEAF
TRBJ2-5,TRBV5-1,few,ASSSIRTDQETQY
TRBJ2-7,TRBV6-2/TRBV6-3,NA,ASSLQGPREQY
TRBJ1-1,TRBV30,NA,AWSVLGENTEAF
TRBJ2-5,TRBV5-1,NA,ASSLAAVQETQY
TRBJ1-4,TRBV9,NA,ASSAPTGREKLF
TRBJ1-3,TRBV28,NA,ASSGGLIAGNTIY
TRBJ1-5,TRBV5-5,NA,ASSFLGQPQH
TRBJ2-3,TRBV6-1,NA,ASSDTRGRLTDTQY
TRBJ2-7,TRBV7-2,NA,ASSFSRSSYEQY
TRBJ2-1,TRBV9,NA,ASSVSFSGSGEQF
TRBJ2-1,TRBV5-5,NA,ASSLGAGTGYNEQF
TRBJ1-6,TRBV10-1,NA,ASSVGRGNSPLH
TRBJ1-2,TRBV2,NA,ASSLGQYYGYT
TRBJ1-3,TRBV4-1,NA,ASSQSPRANSGNTIY
TRBJ2-2,TRBV5-1,once,ASSPSPGVGPGELF
TRBJ1-4,TRBV12-3/TRBV12-4,NA,ASSQLRNVKLF
TRBJ1-3,TRBV6-5,NA,ASSLANSGNTIY
TRBJ1-5,TRBV18,once,ASSPPHGDSNQPQH
TRBJ1-5,TRBV7-2,once,ASSPSGNQPQH
TRBJ2-5,TRBV3-1/TRBV3-2,once,ASSRTGQQETQY
TRBJ1-5,TRBV5-1,NA,ASSPGTSNQPQH
TRBJ2-3,TRBV5-1,NA,ASSLVSVSGTDTQY
TRBJ1-1,TRBV5-1,NA,ASTVRGQGINTEAF
TRBJ2-3,TRBV7-2,NA,ASSPRGQGSTDTQY
TRBJ1-4,TRBV19,NA,ASAQGNDNEKLF
TRBJ2-3,TRBV7-2,NA,ASSLKGSSGTQY
TRBJ1-5,TRBV6-5,once,ASRLTGQDLAQH
TRBJ1-2,TRBV7-2,NA,ASSLVGYGYT
TRBJ1-5,TRBV15,NA,ATSSTNQPQH
TRBJ1-1,TRBV6-6,once,ASSLPGTGSRAF
TRBJ1-4,TRBV5-4,once,ASSRTPGRGTTNEKLF
TRBJ2-2,TRBV2,once,ASSEYGHTDGELF
TRBJ1-2,TRBV19,NA,ASRRDRGYGYT
TRBJ2-5,TRBV6-5,NA,ASSYLGRRGVTQY